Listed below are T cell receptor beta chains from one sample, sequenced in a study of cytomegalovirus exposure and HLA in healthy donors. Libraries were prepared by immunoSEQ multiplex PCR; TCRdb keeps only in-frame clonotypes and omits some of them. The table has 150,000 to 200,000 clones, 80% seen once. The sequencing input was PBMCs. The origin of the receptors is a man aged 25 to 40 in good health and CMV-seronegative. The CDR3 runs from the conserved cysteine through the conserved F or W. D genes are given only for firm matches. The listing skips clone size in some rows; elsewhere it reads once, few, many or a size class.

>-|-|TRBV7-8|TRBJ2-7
CASSPDSLNEQYF
TGTGCCAGCAGCCCGGACTCTTTAAACGAGCAGTACTTC
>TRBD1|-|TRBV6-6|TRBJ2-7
CASSYLDRGQDEQYF
TGTGCCAGCAGTTACTTAGACAGGGGGCAGGACGAGCAGTACTTC
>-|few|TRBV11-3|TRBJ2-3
CASSLGGQGDTQYF
TGTGCCAGCAGCTTAGGGGGCCAGGGAGATACGCAGTATTTT
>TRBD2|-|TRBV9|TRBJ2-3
CASSAASGVTDTQYF
TGTGCCAGCAGCGCGGCTAGCGGGGTCACAGATACGCAGTATTTT
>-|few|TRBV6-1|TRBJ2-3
CASRELISSTDTQYF
TGTGCCAGCAGAGAACTAATTTCTAGCACAGATACGCAGTATTTT
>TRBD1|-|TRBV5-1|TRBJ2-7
CASSLGGTGTYEQYF
TGCGCCAGCAGCTTGGGAGGGACAGGGACCTACGAGCAGTACTTC
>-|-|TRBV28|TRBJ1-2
CASSFPYGYTF
TGTGCCAGCAGTTTTCCGTATGGCTACACCTTC
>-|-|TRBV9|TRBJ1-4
CASSQTNEKLFF
TGTGCCAGCAGCCAAACTAATGAAAAACTGTTTTTT
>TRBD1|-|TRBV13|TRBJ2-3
CASSLPGQGVTDTQYF
TGTGCCAGCAGCTTGCCGGGACAGGGGGTCACAGATACGCAGTATTTT
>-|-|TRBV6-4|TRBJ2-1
CASSDQMWNEQFF
TGTGCCAGCAGTGACCAGATGTGGAATGAGCAGTTCTTC
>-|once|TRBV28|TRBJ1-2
CATSTSLVYGYTF
TGTGCCACGTCGACAAGCCTCGTCTATGGCTACACCTTC
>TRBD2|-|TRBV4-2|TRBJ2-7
CASSQVAGEHEQYF
TGTGCCAGCAGCCAAGTAGCGGGAGAACACGAGCAGTACTTC
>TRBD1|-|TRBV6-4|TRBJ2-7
CASSDHGTYGTGLYEQYF
TGTGCCAGCAGTGACCACGGGACCTACGGGACAGGACTCTACGAGCAGTACTTC
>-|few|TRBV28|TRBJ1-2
CASSPGDVRSGYTF
TGTGCCAGCAGCCCGGGGGATGTAAGATCCGGCTACACCTTC
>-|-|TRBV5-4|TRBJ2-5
CASSSLGQGQETQYF
TGTGCCAGCAGCTCCCTGGGGCAGGGGCAAGAGACCCAGTACTTC
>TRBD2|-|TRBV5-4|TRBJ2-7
CASSPGLAVHEQYF
TGTGCCAGCAGCCCCGGACTAGCGGTCCACGAGCAGTACTTC
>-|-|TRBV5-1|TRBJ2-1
CASTWRGDSSYNEQFF
TGCGCCAGCACCTGGAGGGGCGACAGCTCCTACAATGAGCAGTTCTTC
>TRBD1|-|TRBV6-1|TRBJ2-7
CASSGDQGANSQYF
TGTGCCAGCAGTGGGGACCAGGGGGCGAACTCGCAGTACTTC
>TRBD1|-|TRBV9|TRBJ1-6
CASSPIGQVNSPLHF
TGTGCCAGCAGCCCTATTGGACAGGTCAATTCACCCCTCCACTTT
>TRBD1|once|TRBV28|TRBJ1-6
CASSFGRGRSSPLHF
TGTGCCAGCAGTTTCGGCAGGGGGCGAAGTTCACCCCTCCACTTT